This TCR beta chain was identified in a study of immune cell composition in non-small cell lung cancer. Trimming removed 0 bases from V and 4 bases from J, with 6 bases in between. The CDR3 has 13 amino acids. Germline V lookup: CDR1 MNHNY, CDR2 SVGAGI (reference sequence). Normal lung was taken at the farthest possible site, at least 3 cm from tumour. This clone was detected only a few times. Its antigen is unidentified. Study findings and constraints: Clones >0.5% enriched in tumour were rarer in adenocarcinoma (around 35%) than squamous (about 80%).

Profiling relied on immunoSEQ multiplex PCR, and the TCRdb table lists in-frame clones only, not all of them. The sample yields fewer than 2,000 clones, approximately 82% seen once. The receptor was isolated from a human donor with non-small cell lung cancer. Material for sequencing was non-adjacent lung tissue. This chain joins TRBV6-6 and TRBJ1-1; the D gene is possibly TRBD1 (5 bases). This chain's CDR3 is CASSYSGVTEAFF. The CDR3, as DNA: TGTGCCAGCAGTTACTCAGGGGTCACTGAAGCTTTCTTT.